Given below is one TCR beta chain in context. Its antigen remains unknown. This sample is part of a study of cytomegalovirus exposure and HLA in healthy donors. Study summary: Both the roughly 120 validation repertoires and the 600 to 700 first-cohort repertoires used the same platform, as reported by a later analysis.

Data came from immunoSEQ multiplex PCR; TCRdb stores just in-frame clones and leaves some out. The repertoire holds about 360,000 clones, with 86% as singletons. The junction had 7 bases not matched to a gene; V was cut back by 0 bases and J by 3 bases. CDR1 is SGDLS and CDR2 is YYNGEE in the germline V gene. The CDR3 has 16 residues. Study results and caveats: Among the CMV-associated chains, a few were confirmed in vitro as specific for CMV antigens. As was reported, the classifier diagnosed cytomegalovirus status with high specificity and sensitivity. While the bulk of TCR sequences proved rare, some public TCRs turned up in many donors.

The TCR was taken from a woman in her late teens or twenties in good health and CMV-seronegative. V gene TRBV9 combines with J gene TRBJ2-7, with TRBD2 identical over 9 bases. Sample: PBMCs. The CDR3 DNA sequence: TGTGCCAGCAGCGTAGATTGGGCTAGCGGGATCTACGAGCAGTACTTC. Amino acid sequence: CASSVDWASGIYEQYF.